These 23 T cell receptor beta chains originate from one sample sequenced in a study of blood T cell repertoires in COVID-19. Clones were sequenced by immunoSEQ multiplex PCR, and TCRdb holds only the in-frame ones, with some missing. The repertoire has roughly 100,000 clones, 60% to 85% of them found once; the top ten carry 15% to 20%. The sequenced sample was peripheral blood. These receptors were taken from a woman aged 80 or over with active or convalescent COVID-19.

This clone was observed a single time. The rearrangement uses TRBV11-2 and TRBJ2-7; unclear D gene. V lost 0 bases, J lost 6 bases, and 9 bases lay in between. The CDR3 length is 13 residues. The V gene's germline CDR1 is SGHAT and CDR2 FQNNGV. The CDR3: CASSLDRRVEQYF. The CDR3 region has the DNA TGTGCCAGCAGCTTAGATCGGAGAGTCGAGCAGTACTTC. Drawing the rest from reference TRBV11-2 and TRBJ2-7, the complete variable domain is EAGVAQSPRYKIIEKRQSVAFWCNPISGHATLYWYQQILGQGPKLLIQFQNNGVVDDSQLPKDRFSAERLKGVDSTLKIQPAKLEDSAVYLCASSLDRRVEQYFGPGTRLTVT.

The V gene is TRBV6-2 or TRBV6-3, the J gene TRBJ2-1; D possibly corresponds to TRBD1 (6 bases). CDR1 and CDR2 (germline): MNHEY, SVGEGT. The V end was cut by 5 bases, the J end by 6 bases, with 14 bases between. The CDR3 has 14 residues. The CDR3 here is CASSNRVGGNEQFF. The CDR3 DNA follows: TGTGCCAGCAGTAACAGGGTAGGTGGCAATGAGCAGTTCTTC.

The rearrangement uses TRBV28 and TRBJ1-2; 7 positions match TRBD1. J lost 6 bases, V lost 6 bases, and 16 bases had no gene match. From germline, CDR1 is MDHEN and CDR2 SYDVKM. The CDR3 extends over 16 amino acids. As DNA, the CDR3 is TGTGCCAGCAGGGGGCCGATAGGGGGCATTGGGGATGGCTACACCTTC. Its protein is CASRGPIGGIGDGYTF.

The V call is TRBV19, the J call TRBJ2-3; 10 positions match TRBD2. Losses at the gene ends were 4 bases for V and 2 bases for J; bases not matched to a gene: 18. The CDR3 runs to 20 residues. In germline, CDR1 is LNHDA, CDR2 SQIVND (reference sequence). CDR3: CASSTRPTSGWVGATDTQYF. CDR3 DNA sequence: TGTGCCAGTAGTACCCGACCGACTAGCGGGTGGGTTGGGGCCACAGATACGCAGTATTTT.

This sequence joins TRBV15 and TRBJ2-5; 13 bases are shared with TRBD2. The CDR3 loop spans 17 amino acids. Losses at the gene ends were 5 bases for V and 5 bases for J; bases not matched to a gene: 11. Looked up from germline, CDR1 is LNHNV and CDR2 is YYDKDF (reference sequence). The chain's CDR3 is CATSVSRTSGSWETQYF. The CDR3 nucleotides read TGTGCCACCAGCGTATCAAGGACTAGCGGGAGCTGGGAGACCCAGTACTTC.

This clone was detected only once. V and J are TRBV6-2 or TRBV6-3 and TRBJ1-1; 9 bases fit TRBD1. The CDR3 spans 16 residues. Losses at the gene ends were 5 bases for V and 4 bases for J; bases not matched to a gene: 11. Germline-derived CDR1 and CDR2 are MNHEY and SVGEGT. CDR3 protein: CASSPWDRAGRTEAFF. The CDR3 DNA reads TGTGCCAGCAGTCCCTGGGACAGGGCCGGGCGCACTGAAGCTTTCTTT.

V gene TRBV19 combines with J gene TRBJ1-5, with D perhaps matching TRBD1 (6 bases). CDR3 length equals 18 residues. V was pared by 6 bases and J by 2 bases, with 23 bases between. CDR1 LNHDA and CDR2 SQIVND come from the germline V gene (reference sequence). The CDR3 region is CASSLQGISLTGNQPQHF. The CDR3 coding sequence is TGTGCCAGTAGCTTGCAGGGGATTTCTCTTACCGGCAATCAGCCCCAGCATTTT.

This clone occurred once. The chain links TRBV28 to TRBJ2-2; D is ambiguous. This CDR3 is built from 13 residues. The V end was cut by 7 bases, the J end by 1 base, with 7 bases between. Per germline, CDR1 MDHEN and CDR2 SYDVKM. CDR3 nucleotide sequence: TGTGCCAGCATCAGTCAGAACACCGGGGAGCTGTTTTTT. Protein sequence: CASISQNTGELFF.

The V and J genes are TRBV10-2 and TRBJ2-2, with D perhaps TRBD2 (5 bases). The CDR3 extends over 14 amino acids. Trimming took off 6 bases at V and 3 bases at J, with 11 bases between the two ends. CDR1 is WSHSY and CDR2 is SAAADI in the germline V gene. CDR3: CASRGDFHTGELFF. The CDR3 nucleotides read TGCGCCAGCAGGGGAGACTTTCACACCGGGGAGCTGTTTTTT.

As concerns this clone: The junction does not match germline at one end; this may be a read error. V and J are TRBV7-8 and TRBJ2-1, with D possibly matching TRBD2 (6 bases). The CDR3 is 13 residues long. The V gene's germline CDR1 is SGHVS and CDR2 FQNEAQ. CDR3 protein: CASSLSGSLVHIF. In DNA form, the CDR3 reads TGTGCCAGCAGCTTAAGCGGGTCACTTGTACACATCTTC.

CDR3 bases: TGTGCCAGCAGCTTACGGACTAGCCTTTCCTACGAGCAGTACTTC. Its translation: CASSLRTSLSYEQYF. This rearrangement joins TRBV7-9 to TRBJ2-7, with 8 bases matching TRBD2. Germline CDR1 reads SEHNR; CDR2 reads FQNEAQ (reference sequence). The CDR3 loop spans 15 amino acids. V dropped 2 bases and J dropped 1; count of bases not matched to a gene: 4.

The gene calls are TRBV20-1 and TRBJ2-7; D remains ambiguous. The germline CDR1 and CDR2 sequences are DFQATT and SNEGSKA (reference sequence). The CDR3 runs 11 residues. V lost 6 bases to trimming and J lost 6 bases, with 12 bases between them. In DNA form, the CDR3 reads TGCAGTGCCCCCCAGGTAGGCGAGCAGTACTTC. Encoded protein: CSAPQVGEQYF.

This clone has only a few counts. In DNA form, the CDR3 reads TGTGCCAGCAGCAAAGAGGACAGTGGTTCGGGGACCCAGTACTTC. Protein sequence: CASSKEDSGSGTQYF. The chain employs TRBV21-1 and TRBJ2-5; the DNA was not compared with TRBD1, the D call given in the table. TRBV21-1 is a pseudogene. The CDR3 is made up of 15 amino acids.

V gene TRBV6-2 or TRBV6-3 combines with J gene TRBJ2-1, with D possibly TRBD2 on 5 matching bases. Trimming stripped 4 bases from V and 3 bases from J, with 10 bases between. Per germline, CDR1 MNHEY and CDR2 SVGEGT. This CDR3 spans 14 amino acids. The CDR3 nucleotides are TGTGCCAGCAGTTGGACTTCATTCTACAATGAGCAGTTCTTC. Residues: CASSWTSFYNEQFF.

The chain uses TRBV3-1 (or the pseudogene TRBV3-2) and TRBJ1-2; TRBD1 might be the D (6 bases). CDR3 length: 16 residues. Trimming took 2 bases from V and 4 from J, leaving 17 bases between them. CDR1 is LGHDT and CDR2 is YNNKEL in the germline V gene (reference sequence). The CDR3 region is CASSQSSGGGGYGYTF. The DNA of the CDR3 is TGTGCCAGCAGCCAATCGAGCGGGGGCGGGGGCTATGGCTACACCTTC.

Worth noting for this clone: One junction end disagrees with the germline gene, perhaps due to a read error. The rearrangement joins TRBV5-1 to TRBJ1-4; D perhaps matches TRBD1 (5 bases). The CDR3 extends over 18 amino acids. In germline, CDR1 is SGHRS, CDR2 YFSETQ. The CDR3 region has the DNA TGTGCCAGCAGCTTGGGTCTGGGCGGGACCGTGCTTAATGAAAAACTGTTTTTT. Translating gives CASSLGLGGTVLNEKLFF.

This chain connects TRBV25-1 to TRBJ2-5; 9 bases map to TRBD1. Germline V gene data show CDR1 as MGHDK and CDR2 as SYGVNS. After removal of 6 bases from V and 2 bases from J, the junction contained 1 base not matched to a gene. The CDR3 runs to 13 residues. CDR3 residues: CASRQGAQETQYF. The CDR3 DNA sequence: TGTGCCAGCAGACAGGGGGCACAAGAGACCCAGTACTTC.

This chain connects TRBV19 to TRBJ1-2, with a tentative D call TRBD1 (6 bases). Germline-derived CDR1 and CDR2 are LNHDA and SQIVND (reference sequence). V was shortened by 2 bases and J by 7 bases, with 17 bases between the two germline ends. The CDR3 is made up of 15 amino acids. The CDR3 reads CASSIRTARKGGYTF. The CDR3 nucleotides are TGTGCCAGTAGTATAAGGACAGCCCGAAAGGGTGGCTACACCTTC.

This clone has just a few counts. The CDR3 DNA reads as TGTGCCAGCATGGACAGGGGGTTAGGTGATACGCAGTATTTT. Protein: CASMDRGLGDTQYF. The chain is built from TRBV2 and TRBJ2-3; 10 nucleotides align to TRBD1. CDR3 length equals 14 residues. Trimming cost V 7 bases and J 6 bases; bases outside gene matches: 7. Looked up from germline, CDR1 is SNHLY and CDR2 is FYNNEI.

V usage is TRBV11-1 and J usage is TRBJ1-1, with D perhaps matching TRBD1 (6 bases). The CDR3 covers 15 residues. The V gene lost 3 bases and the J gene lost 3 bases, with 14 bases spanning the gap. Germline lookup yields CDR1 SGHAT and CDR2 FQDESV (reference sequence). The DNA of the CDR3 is TGTGCCAGCAGCTTGGGGGATCCAGGGGACACTGAAGCTTTCTTT. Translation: CASSLGDPGDTEAFF. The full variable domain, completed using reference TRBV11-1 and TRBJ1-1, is EAEVAQSPRYKITEKSQAVAFWCDPISGHATLYWYRQILGQGPELLVQFQDESVVDDSQLPKDRFSAERLKGVDSTLKIQPAELGDSAMYLCASSLGDPGDTEAFFGQGTRLTVV.

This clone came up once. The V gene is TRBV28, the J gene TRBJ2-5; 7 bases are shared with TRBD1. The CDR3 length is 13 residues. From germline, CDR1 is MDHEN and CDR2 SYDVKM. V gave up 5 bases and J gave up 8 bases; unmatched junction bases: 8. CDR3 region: CASSRGTAETQYF. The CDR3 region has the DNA TGTGCCAGCAGTAGAGGGACAGCCGAAACCCAGTACTTC.

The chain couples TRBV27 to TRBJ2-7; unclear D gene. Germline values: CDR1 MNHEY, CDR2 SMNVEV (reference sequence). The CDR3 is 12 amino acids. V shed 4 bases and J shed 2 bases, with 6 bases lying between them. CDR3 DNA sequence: TGTGCCAGCAGTTCCCAGGCCTACGAGCAGTACTTC. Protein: CASSSQAYEQYF.

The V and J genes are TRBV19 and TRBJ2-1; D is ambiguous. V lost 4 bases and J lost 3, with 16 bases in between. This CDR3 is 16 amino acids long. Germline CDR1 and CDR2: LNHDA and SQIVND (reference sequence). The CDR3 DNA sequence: TGTGCCAGTAGTAAGGAATTAGCTCTCTACTACAATGAGCAGTTCTTC. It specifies CASSKELALYYNEQFF.